A single sample gave rise to the 17 T cell receptor beta chains below, sequenced in a study of blood T cell repertoires in COVID-19. The data were produced by immunoSEQ multiplex PCR, yet TCRdb's version contains in-frame clones alone and is incomplete. There are 68,000 or so clones in the sample; about 92% occur only once, and under 0.65% lies in the top ten. Sequencing was done on a sample of peripheral blood. The receptor source for this set is a man aged 50-59 years with COVID-19, enrolled during active disease.

The table lists this clone with a few counts. V gene TRBV30 combines with J gene TRBJ2-7, with D perhaps matching TRBD1 (6 bases). CDR3 length: 12 amino acids. Trimming removed 4 bases at V and 6 bases at J, with 13 bases between. CDR1 and CDR2 (germline): GTSNPN, SVGIG (reference sequence). Written as DNA, the CDR3 is TGTGCCTGGAACCCAACCAGGGGCGAGCAGTACTTC. It is translated as CAWNPTRGEQYF.

The rearrangement links TRBV19 to TRBJ1-1; TRBD1 agrees at 10 bases. The CDR3 consists of 14 residues. Germline V lookup: CDR1 LNHDA, CDR2 SQIVND (reference sequence). V was clipped by 5 bases and J by 7 bases; unmatched bases: 7. CDR3 DNA: TGTGCCAGTAGTCTTACCGGGACAGGGGATGAAGCTTTCTTT. Its protein product is CASSLTGTGDEAFF.

The chain links TRBV19 to TRBJ2-2; 7 positions agree with TRBD2. The CDR3 runs to 16 residues. In germline, CDR1 is LNHDA, CDR2 SQIVND (reference sequence). V shed 4 bases, J shed 1 base, and the junction held 6 bases outside the gene matches. The CDR3 DNA reads TGTGCCAGTAGTAAGCGGGGACTCCAGAACACCGGGGAGCTGTTTTTT. Protein sequence: CASSKRGLQNTGELFF.

The chain links TRBV7-9 to TRBJ2-7; D unresolved. Trimming took 5 bases from V and 0 from J, leaving 2 bases between them. From germline, CDR1 is SEHNR and CDR2 FQNEAQ (reference sequence). This CDR3 spans 11 amino acids. The CDR3 nucleotides read TGTGCCAGCAGCCACTCCTACGAGCAGTACTTC. Translating gives CASSHSYEQYF.

CDR3 sequence reads: CASSQELTLYGYTF. CDR3 nucleotide sequence: TGTGCCAGCAGCCAAGAGTTGACACTCTATGGCTACACCTTC. This chain connects TRBV3-1 (or the pseudogene TRBV3-2) to TRBJ1-2; D call uncertain. V was cut by 0 bases and J by 4 bases, with 9 bases left in between. Germline V CDR1 and CDR2: LGHDT, YNNKEL (reference sequence). The CDR3 consists of 14 residues.

The chain links TRBV30 to TRBJ1-6; weak D call: TRBD1 (5 bases). CDR3 length: 17 residues. V lost 5 bases to trimming and J lost 8 bases, with 25 bases between them. Germline values: CDR1 GTSNPN, CDR2 SVGIG (reference sequence). CDR3 coding DNA: TGTGCCTGGTATTTATATCAGACAGTCCGTCGTTATTCACCCCTCCACTTT. Its translation is CAWYLYQTVRRYSPLHF. The full variable domain, in which reference TRBV30 and TRBJ1-6 provide the parts outside the CDR3, is SQTIHQWPATLVQPVGSPLSLECTVEGTSNPNLYWYRQAAGRGLQLLFYSVGIGQISSEVPQNLSASRPQDRQFILSSKKLLLSDSGFYLCAWYLYQTVRRYSPLHFGNGTRLTVT.

V and J are TRBV27 and TRBJ2-7; 10 bases fit TRBD2. The CDR3 is made up of 17 amino acids. The J segment lost 7 bases and the V segment lost 3 bases, leaving 15 bases of the junction unmatched. Germline V lookup: CDR1 MNHEY, CDR2 SMNVEV (reference sequence). The CDR3 spells CASSFRPLAGAEVEQYF. The CDR3, as DNA: TGTGCCAGCAGTTTCAGGCCGCTAGCGGGAGCGGAGGTTGAGCAGTACTTC.

The chain recombines TRBV29-1 with TRBJ1-1; 7 positions agree with TRBD1. The ends lost 7 bases at V and 6 bases at J; junction bases unmatched: 11. In germline, CDR1 is SQVTM, CDR2 ANQGSEA. This CDR3 is 13 amino acids long. The CDR3: CSETTTGIAEAFF. CDR3 coding DNA: TGCAGCGAAACGACGACAGGGATCGCTGAAGCTTTCTTT.

CDR3 nucleotide sequence: TGCAGCGGGGGTGGGAACAGGGAGAACACTGAAGCTTTCTTT. Its protein is CSGGGNRENTEAFF. This chain links TRBV29-1 with TRBJ1-1; maybe TRBD1 (6 bases). There are 14 residues in the CDR3. The germline CDR1 and CDR2 sequences are SQVTM and ANQGSEA. V was pared by 7 bases and J by 1 base, with 16 bases between.

The chain combines TRBV5-5 with TRBJ2-7; D is undetermined. Germline V lookup: CDR1 SGHKS, CDR2 YYEKEE (reference sequence). The V end lost 2 bases, the J end lost 6 bases, and 15 bases lay between the germline ends. CDR3 length: 14 residues. The CDR3 DNA is TGTGCCAGCAGCTTTGCGGAACGGTTCTCCGAGCAGTACTTC. Protein sequence: CASSFAERFSEQYF.

The chain carries TRBV10-3 and TRBJ1-5; TRBD1 is a possible D gene (5 bases). V lost 7 bases to trimming and J lost 4 bases, with 20 bases between them. CDR3 length: 16 amino acids. Per the germline V gene, CDR1 is ENHRY and CDR2 is SYGVKD. The CDR3 DNA follows: TGTGCCATCAAAAAGAGGGACTCTTTCCCTAATCAGCCCCAGCATTTT. It translates to CAIKKRDSFPNQPQHF.

This sequence joins TRBV30 and TRBJ1-2; TRBD1 matches 8 bases. The CDR3 is made up of 13 amino acids. After removal of 2 bases from V and 7 bases from J, the junction contained 6 bases not matched to a gene. The germline gives CDR1 GTSNPN, CDR2 SVGIG (reference sequence). This CDR3 reads CAWSLNTGGGYTF. In nucleotides, the CDR3 is TGTGCCTGGAGTCTCAATACAGGGGGTGGCTACACCTTC.

This chain connects TRBV7-9 to TRBJ1-1, with TRBD1 matching over 9 bases. Looked up from germline, CDR1 is SEHNR and CDR2 is FQNEAQ (reference sequence). The CDR3 sequence is 18 residues long. J gave up 5 bases and V 5 bases, and 18 bases lay outside the gene matches. The CDR3 spells CASSLGSGDRALGTEAFF. The DNA of the CDR3 is TGTGCCAGCAGCCTGGGATCGGGGGACAGGGCTTTAGGAACTGAAGCTTTCTTT. Drawing the rest from reference TRBV7-9 and TRBJ1-1, the complete variable domain is DTGVSQNPRHKITKRGQNVTFRCDPISEHNRLYWYRQTLGQGPEFLTYFQNEAQLEKSRLLSDRFSAERPKGSFSTLEIQRTEQGDSAMYLCASSLGSGDRALGTEAFFGQGTRLTVV.

The CDR3, as DNA: TGCGCCAGCAGGACCCGTTGGACAGTCCCCTACAATGAGCAGTTCTTC. This translates into CASRTRWTVPYNEQFF. The chain combines TRBV23-1 with TRBJ2-1; maybe TRBD1 (6 bases). TRBV23-1 is an open reading frame whose function is uncertain. The length of the CDR3 is 16 residues. Trimming took 6 bases from V and 2 from J, leaving 17 bases between them.

The chain is built from TRBV6-1 and TRBJ2-5, with 16 bases that match TRBD2. CDR1 is MNHNS and CDR2 is SASEGT in the germline V gene. Germline trimming cut 1 base from V and 6 bases from J; bases unmatched to any gene: 11. The CDR3 runs 19 residues. CDR3 region: CASSEEGPLGLAGGQTQYF. CDR3 DNA: TGTGCCAGCAGTGAAGAGGGTCCATTGGGACTAGCGGGAGGGCAGACCCAGTACTTC.

The chain recombines TRBV19 with TRBJ1-5; perhaps TRBD1 as D (6 bases). V was trimmed by 3 bases and J by 0 bases, leaving 15 bases between them. Germline V gene data show CDR1 as LNHDA and CDR2 as SQIVND (reference sequence). The CDR3 length is 17 residues. The CDR3 DNA sequence: TGTGCCAGTAGTATGGGCAGGGGAATAGCTAGCAATCAGCCCCAGCATTTT. It specifies CASSMGRGIASNQPQHF.

This chain uses TRBV4-2 with TRBJ2-7; 8 bases match TRBD2. With 0 bases clipped from V and 0 bases from J, the junction kept 4 bases outside the gene matches. Germline V lookup: CDR1 LGHNA, CDR2 YNFKEQ. This CDR3 region has 16 residues. In DNA form, the CDR3 reads TGTGCCAGCAGCCAAGATGAGGCGGGGGGCTCCTACGAGCAGTACTTC. It codes for CASSQDEAGGSYEQYF.